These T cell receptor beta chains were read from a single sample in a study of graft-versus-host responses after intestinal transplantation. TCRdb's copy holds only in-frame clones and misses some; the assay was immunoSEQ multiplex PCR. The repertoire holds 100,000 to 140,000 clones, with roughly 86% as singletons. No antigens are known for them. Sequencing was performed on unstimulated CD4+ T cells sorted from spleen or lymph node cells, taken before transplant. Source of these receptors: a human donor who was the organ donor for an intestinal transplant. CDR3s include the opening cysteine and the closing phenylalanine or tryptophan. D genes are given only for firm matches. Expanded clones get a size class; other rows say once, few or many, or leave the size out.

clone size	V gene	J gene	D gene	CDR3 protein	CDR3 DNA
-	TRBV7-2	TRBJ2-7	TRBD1	CASSRDSSHYEQYF	TGTGCCAGCAGCCGGGACAGTTCTCACTACGAGCAGTACTTC
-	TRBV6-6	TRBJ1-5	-	CASETAGNQPQHF	TGTGCCAGCGAAACTGCGGGGAATCAGCCCCAGCATTTT
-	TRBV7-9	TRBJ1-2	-	CASSLSAGRIYGYTF	TGTGCCAGCAGCTTAAGCGCAGGTCGGATCTATGGCTACACCTTC
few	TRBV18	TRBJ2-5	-	CASSGNGLTQETQYF	TGTGCCAGCTCAGGAAATGGACTCACCCAAGAGACCCAGTACTTC
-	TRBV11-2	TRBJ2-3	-	CASSPTAGTSTDTQYF	TGTGCCAGCAGCCCTACCGCAGGGACTAGCACAGATACGCAGTATTTT
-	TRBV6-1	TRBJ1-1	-	CASSGGRIGAFF	TGTGCCAGCAGCGGGGGGAGAATCGGGGCTTTCTTT
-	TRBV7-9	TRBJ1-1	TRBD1	CASSDRGRTEAFF	TGTGCCAGCAGCGACAGGGGGCGCACTGAAGCTTTCTTT
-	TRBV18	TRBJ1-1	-	CASSPQGNTEAFF	TGTGCCAGCTCACCACAGGGGAACACTGAAGCTTTCTTT
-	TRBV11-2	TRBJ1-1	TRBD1	CASSLGTGTGGQAFF	TGTGCCAGCAGCTTAGGCACCGGGACAGGGGGCCAAGCTTTCTTT
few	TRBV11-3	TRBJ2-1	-	CASRSGVDLYNEQFF	TGTGCCAGCAGATCAGGGGTGGACCTTTACAATGAGCAGTTCTTC
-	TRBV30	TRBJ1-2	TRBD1	CAWRGTGWGGYTF	TGTGCCTGGAGGGGGACAGGGTGGGGGGGCTACACCTTC
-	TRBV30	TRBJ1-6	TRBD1	CAWVESGLRTGSYNSPLHF	TGTGCCTGGGTTGAATCTGGTCTTCGGACAGGCTCCTATAATTCACCCCTCCACTTT
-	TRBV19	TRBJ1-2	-	CASSIQGNNYGYTF	TGTGCCAGTAGTATACAGGGGAATAACTATGGCTACACCTTC
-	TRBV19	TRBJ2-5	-	CASSISRSVETQYF	TGTGCCAGTAGTATCTCCAGGTCGGTCGAGACCCAGTACTTC
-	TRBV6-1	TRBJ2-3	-	CASSEAVNTQYF	TGTGCCAGCAGTGAAGCGGTGAATACGCAGTATTTT
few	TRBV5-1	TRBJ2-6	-	CASSLADLPRSGANVLTF	TGCGCCAGCAGCTTGGCGGACCTACCGCGCTCTGGGGCCAACGTCCTGACTTTC
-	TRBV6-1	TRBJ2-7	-	CASTPIGQSYEQYF	TGTGCCAGCACCCCAATAGGACAGTCCTACGAGCAGTACTTC
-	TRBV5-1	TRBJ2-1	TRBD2	CASSLRLAGGHNEQFF	TGCGCCAGCAGCTTAAGACTAGCGGGGGGTCACAATGAGCAGTTCTTC
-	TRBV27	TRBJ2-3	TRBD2	CASDPPGTGTSGSTDTQYF	TGTGCCAGCGACCCCCCGGGGACCGGGACTAGCGGGAGCACAGATACGCAGTATTTT
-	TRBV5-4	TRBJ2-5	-	CASSLVKAKETQYF	TGTGCCAGCAGCTTGGTAAAGGCTAAAGAGACCCAGTACTTC
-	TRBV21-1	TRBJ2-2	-	CASSDLQGSYTGELFF	TGTGCCAGCAGCGACCTACAGGGGTCGTACACCGGGGAGCTGTTTTTT
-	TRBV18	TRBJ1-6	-	CASSTRDSPLHF	TGTGCCAGCTCAACCAGAGATTCACCCCTCCACTTT
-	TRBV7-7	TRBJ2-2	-	CASSFRGFGELFF	TGTGCTAGCAGCTTTCGGGGGTTCGGGGAGCTGTTTTTT
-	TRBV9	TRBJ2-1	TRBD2	CASSVVGLAGNEQFF	TGTGCCAGCAGCGTAGTTGGACTAGCGGGGAATGAGCAGTTCTTC
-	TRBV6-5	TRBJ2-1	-	CASREGWGAKDEQFF	TGTGCCAGCAGGGAGGGGTGGGGGGCAAAGGATGAGCAGTTCTTC
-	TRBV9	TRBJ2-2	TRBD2	CASRLGLAGGTGELFF	TGTGCCAGCCGATTGGGGCTAGCGGGAGGAACCGGGGAGCTGTTTTTT
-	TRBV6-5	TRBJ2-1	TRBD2	CASSYVAGGAYNEQFF	TGTGCCAGCAGTTATGTGGCGGGGGGTGCCTACAATGAGCAGTTCTTC
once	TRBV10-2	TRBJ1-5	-	CASSESNGFQPQHF	TGCGCCAGCAGTGAGTCGAACGGATTCCAGCCCCAGCATTTT
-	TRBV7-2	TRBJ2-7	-	CASSLTPGGAGYEQYF	TGTGCCAGCAGTCTTACCCCTGGAGGGGCGGGGTACGAGCAGTACTTC
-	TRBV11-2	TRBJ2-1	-	CASSPGAWNEQFF	TGTGCCAGCAGCCCGGGGGCCTGGAATGAGCAGTTCTTC
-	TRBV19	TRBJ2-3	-	CASSVQESTDTQYF	TGTGCCAGTAGTGTACAGGAGAGCACAGATACGCAGTATTTT
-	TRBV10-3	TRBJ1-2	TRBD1	CAISESTGGASGYTF	TGTGCCATCAGTGAGTCGACAGGGGGCGCGTCCGGCTACACCTTC
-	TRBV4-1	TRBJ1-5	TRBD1	CASSQGQGASNQPQHF	TGCGCCAGCAGCCAAGGGCAGGGGGCAAGCAATCAGCCCCAGCATTTT
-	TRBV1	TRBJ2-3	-	CTSSPSQGPQYF	TGCACCAGCAGCCCCTCTCAGGGACCTCAGTATTTT
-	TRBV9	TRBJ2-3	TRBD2	CASSVRVGRAPDTQYF	TGTGCCAGCAGCGTAAGGGTGGGGAGGGCCCCAGATACGCAGTATTTT
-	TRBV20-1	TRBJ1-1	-	CSARELGEAFF	TGCAGTGCTAGAGAGTTGGGGGAAGCTTTCTTT
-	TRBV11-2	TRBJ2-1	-	CASSLTISSQSDEQFF	TGTGCCAGCAGCTTAACCATCTCTTCCCAGAGCGATGAGCAGTTCTTC
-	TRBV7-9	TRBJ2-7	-	CASSFQGGVGEQYF	TGTGCCAGCAGCTTCCAGGGGGGCGTGGGGGAGCAGTACTTC
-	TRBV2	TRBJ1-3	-	CASSEFIMGRASGNTIYF	TGTGCCAGCAGTGAATTTATAATGGGCAGGGCTTCAGGAAACACCATATATTTT
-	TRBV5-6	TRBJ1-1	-	CASSLETEAFF	TGTGCCAGCAGCTTGGAGACTGAAGCTTTCTTT
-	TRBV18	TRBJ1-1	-	CASSPDSDGEAFF	TGTGCCAGCTCACCCGACTCCGACGGGGAAGCTTTCTTT
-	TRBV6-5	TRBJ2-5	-	CASSYGTGPAQETQYF	TGTGCCAGCAGTTACGGCACAGGTCCGGCTCAAGAGACCCAGTACTTC
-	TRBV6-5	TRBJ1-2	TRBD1	CASSLGTGWNYGYTF	TGTGCCAGCAGTTTAGGGACAGGGTGGAACTATGGCTACACCTTC
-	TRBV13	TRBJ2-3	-	CASSFRRGSSTDTQYF	TGTGCCAGCAGCTTTCGGCGGGGCTCTAGCACAGATACGCAGTATTTT
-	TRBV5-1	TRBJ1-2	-	CASSRDGNYGYTF	TGCGCCAGCAGCCGGGACGGAAACTATGGCTACACCTTC
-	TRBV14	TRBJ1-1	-	CASSPIGDTEAFF	TGTGCCAGCAGTCCTATTGGAGACACTGAAGCTTTCTTT
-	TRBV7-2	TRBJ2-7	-	CASSFLSGHSYEQYF	TGTGCCAGCAGCTTCTTATCGGGACACTCCTACGAGCAGTACTTC
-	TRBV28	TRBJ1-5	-	CASRDGEGQPQHF	TGTGCCAGCCGGGACGGGGAAGGACAGCCCCAGCATTTT
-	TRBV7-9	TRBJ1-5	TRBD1	CASSLDRGQPQHF	TGTGCCAGCAGCTTAGACAGGGGTCAGCCCCAGCATTTT
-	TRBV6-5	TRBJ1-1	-	CASSRRVRTEAFF	TGTGCCAGCAGTCGCAGGGTGAGAACTGAAGCTTTCTTT
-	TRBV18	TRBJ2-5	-	CASSPPVAGQETQYF	TGTGCCAGCTCACCACCGGTGGCCGGACAAGAGACCCAGTACTTC
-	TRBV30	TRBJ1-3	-	CAWSVLRGGNTIYF	TGTGCCTGGAGTGTACTAAGGGGCGGAAACACCATATATTTT
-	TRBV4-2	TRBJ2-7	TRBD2	CASSQGLASGSNEQYF	TGTGCCAGCAGCCAAGGGTTGGCTAGCGGGAGTAACGAGCAGTACTTC
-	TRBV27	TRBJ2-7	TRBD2	CASRETSGSRYEQYF	TGTGCCAGCAGGGAGACTAGCGGGAGTAGGTACGAGCAGTACTTC
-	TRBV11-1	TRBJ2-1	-	CASSFPRLAQGNNEQFF	TGTGCCAGCAGCTTTCCTAGGCTAGCGCAGGGGAACAATGAGCAGTTCTTC